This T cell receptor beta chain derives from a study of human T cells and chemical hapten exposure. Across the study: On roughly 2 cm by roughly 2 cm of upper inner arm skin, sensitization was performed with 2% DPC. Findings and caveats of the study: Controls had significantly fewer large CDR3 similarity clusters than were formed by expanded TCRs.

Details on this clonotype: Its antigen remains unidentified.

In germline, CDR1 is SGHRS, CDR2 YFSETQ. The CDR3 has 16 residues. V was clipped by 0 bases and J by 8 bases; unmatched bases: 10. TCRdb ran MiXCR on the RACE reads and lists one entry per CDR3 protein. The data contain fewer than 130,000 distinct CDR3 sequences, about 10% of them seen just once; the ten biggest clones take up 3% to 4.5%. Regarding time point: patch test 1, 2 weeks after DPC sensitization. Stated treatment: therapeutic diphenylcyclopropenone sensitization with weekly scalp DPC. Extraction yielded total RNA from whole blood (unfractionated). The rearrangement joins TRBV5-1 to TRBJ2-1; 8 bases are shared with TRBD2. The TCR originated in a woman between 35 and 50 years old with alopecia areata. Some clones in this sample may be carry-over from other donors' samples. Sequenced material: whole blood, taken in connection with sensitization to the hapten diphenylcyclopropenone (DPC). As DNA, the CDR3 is TGCGCCAGCAGCTTGGACCCCGGGACTAGTATTGATGAGCAGTTCTTC. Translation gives CASSLDPGTSIDEQFF.